This TCR beta chain was sequenced for a study of T cells in Graves' hyperthyroidism and ophthalmopathy. Notes on the study in general: Ophthalmopathy onset followed model prediction by a median around six months.

Template material for amplifying TCR beta CDR3 regions consisted of RNA transcripts. When the TCR CDR3 underwent first-round RT-PCR, the HTBI primer set was used. TCRdb redid the calling of the multiplex PCR reads with MiXCR, one entry per CDR3 protein. The sample includes roughly 800,000 distinct CDR3 sequences, around 38% of them seen just once. Germline loops: CDR1 LNHNV, CDR2 YYDKDF (reference sequence). Trimming left V 2 bases short and J 8 bases short, with 18 bases between. The CDR3 loop spans 16 amino acids. Notes on this clonotype: Its antigen remains unknown. With a much larger clone just one base away, this may be a read error.

The chain recombines TRBV15 with TRBJ1-4; D is unresolved. The specimen was blood. The sequence was collected from a man aged 18 to 30 with Graves' hyperthyroidism. The CDR3 sequence is CATSRPIGIVGEKLFF. Written as DNA, the CDR3 is TGTGCCACCAGCAGACCTATAGGAATTGTAGGGGAAAAACTGTTTTTT.